This T cell receptor (beta chain) appears in the sequencing data of a study of T cells in Graves' hyperthyroidism and ophthalmopathy (dated by TCRdb to the late 2010s). About the investigation overall: Peripheral blood was collected at initial diagnosis, before any treatment. Whether ophthalmopathy could be predicted prospectively was tested in an independent validation cohort made up of about 18 hyperthyroidism patients plus 17 patients who later progressed to ophthalmopathy. To identify distinguishing TCR V-J signatures, a discovery cohort of around 100 patients was used, comprising some 43 with Graves' ophthalmopathy and 55 to 65 with stable Graves' hyperthyroidism. In addition, the study compared T-cell repertoires in thyroid tissue and in blood from a handful of Graves' hyperthyroidism patients. The paper reports TCR Vbeta CDR3 sequencing of over 130 peripheral blood samples: around 45 ophthalmopathy, 70 to 85 hyperthyroidism and approximately 17 progressor patients. Once sampling was done, hyperthyroidism patients were given methimazole at a starting dose of 30 mg daily, whereas ophthalmopathy patients were given high-dose intravenous methylprednisolone. The approximately 90 discovery patients were divided at random into training and test sets in a 7:3 ratio.

A patient counted as having stable Graves' hyperthyroidism if no progression to ophthalmopathy occurred over 18 months of follow-up. Hyperthyroidism patients were newly diagnosed, had a disease duration of under 2 months, and were aged 18 to 65 years. Patients with uncontrolled infections, other autoimmune diseases, pregnancy or lactation were excluded. Diagnoses were established on the basis of clinical symptoms, serum thyroxine and TRAb, thyroid ultrasound, and orbital computed tomography. PBMCs were isolated from 7.5 to 10 ml of fresh peripheral blood by Ficoll-Paque density gradient centrifugation. Total RNA was extracted using Trizol reagent, and RNA quality was assessed on an Agilent 2100 Bioanalyzer. In its sample, this clonotype was seen a few times. The clone's antigen remains unknown. Per-base qualities were not stored, and no clone one base away is much larger. The TCR beta CDR3 regions were amplified from RNA transcripts. The first round of RT-PCR for the TCR CDR3 was performed with the HTBI primer set and the Qiagen OneStep RT-PCR kit. Libraries were constructed in a second round of multiplex PCR, after which size selection and purification were performed. Libraries were sequenced paired-end with 100 bp reads on an Illumina HiSeq2000. The original pipeline was this. SOAPnuke was used to process the raw data, throwing out any read that contained adapters or uncalled bases, had a mean Phred below 15, or lacked an exact constant-primer or identifier match. High-quality paired reads were merged using COPE v1.2.5, and each unique nucleotide sequence was defined as a clonotype. MiTCR v1.1 was used to align the clonotypes against IMGT TRBV, TRBD and TRBJ reference segments. Analysis was restricted to V-J combinations with a frequency above 0.0001, which covered roughly 99% of repertoires. The TCS score was defined as the ratio of F50 (clonal expansion) to E x V (chaos), calculated using BLOSUM62-based TCRdist between CDR3 peptides within each V-J. Welch's t-statistics and random forest reduced around 520 V-J features to some 14, which were used in a naive Bayes classifier (R e1071). Thyroid-blood repertoire similarity was quantified with the Morisita-Horn index. TCRdb itself trimmed the public reads at Q25 with fastp, ran MiXCR and retained productive beta chains. Rows are combined by CDR3 protein, so each entry shows the most common genes and DNA. What appears here as the V and J calls and clone size reflects TCRdb's work, not the paper's. Recorded for this sample are around 800,000 distinct CDR3 sequences; about 38% of them occurred a single time. The ten largest clones take up 7.5% to 9.5% of the sample.

The CDR3 covers 14 residues, taking in both the cysteine and the phenylalanine. The sequence is cut down to CDR3 DNA, 42 bases in frame from base 1. V lost 4 bases and J lost 0 bases; the stretch between them is 7 bases long. The germline V gene specifies SGDLS as CDR1 and YYNGEE as CDR2. The paper as a whole reports these results and caveats: In validation, the model predicted progression to ophthalmopathy a median of 6.5 months before onset, with about 67% sensitivity and around 76% specificity. A 13 V-J signature model separated ophthalmopathy from stable hyperthyroidism, with approximately 87% sensitivity and roughly 81% specificity in cross-validation and 80%/75% in testing. No statistical method was used to set the sample size in advance, and investigators knew the group allocation. Most expanded thyroid clonotypes (frequency above 0.001) were also found in blood, which suggests that blood repertoires may mirror thyroid immune responses.

The chain is assembled from TRBV9 and TRBJ2-2, with the D gene not clear enough to name. The sequencing input was blood. The clonotype originates from a man aged 18 to 30 with Graves' hyperthyroidism. The DNA is as follows: TGTGCCAGCAGCCAAGAATCGAACACCGGGGAGCTGTTTTTT. It translates to CASSQESNTGELFF.